The 28 T cell receptor beta chains below come from one sample, sequenced in a study of blood T cell repertoires in COVID-19. Here immunoSEQ multiplex PCR was the method, and the copy in TCRdb shows in-frame clones only, minus some. The sample includes around 60,000 clones, 75% to 95% of them seen just once. Sequencing input: peripheral blood. All receptors derive from a man aged 60 to 75 with acute or convalescent COVID-19.

The genes are TRBV7-3 and TRBJ2-4; D might be TRBD2 (6 bases). The ends were cut back, 2 bases at V and 1 base at J, with 12 bases in the middle. Per germline, CDR1 SGHTA and CDR2 FQGTGA. This CDR3 region has 16 residues. In DNA, the CDR3 is TGTGCCAGCAGCTTAGCGGGGACGGGGGCCAAAAACATTCAGTACTTC. Protein: CASSLAGTGAKNIQYF.

The rearrangement links TRBV6-2 or TRBV6-3 to TRBJ1-1, with D perhaps TRBD1 (6 bases). Germline V gives CDR1 MNHEY, CDR2 SVGEGT. V lost 2 bases, J lost 4 bases, and 14 bases lay in between. The CDR3 is 15 amino acids. Here the CDR3 DNA reads TGTGCCAGCAGTTACGGAACAGGGTTGGGCACTGAAGCTTTCTTT. It specifies CASSYGTGLGTEAFF.

This chain joins TRBV7-2 and TRBJ1-1; possible D gene TRBD1, 5 bases. This CDR3 is built from 15 residues. Germline CDR1 is SGHTA and CDR2 is FQGNSA. V was cut by 1 base and J by 7 bases, with 16 bases left in between. CDR3 protein: CASSLVTGGWGEAFF. CDR3 nucleotides: TGTGCCAGCAGCTTAGTTACAGGCGGCTGGGGTGAAGCTTTCTTT.

V is TRBV4-1 and J is TRBJ1-5; D unresolved. The CDR3 has 13 amino acids. Germline assignment: CDR1 MGHRA and CDR2 YSYEKL. V was pared by 0 bases and J by 6 bases, with 6 bases between. The CDR3 nucleotides read TGCGCCAGCAGCCAAGATAGATTTCAGCCCCAGCATTTT. Translation: CASSQDRFQPQHF.

The V gene is TRBV5-1, the J gene TRBJ1-2; unclear D gene. The CDR3 is made up of 13 amino acids. V lost 2 bases, J lost 0 bases, and 5 bases lay in between. From germline, CDR1 is SGHRS and CDR2 YFSETQ. The CDR3 DNA follows: TGCGCCAGCAGCTTTGAGACTAACTATGGCTACACCTTC. Amino acid sequence: CASSFETNYGYTF.

This clone was counted once. The rearrangement joins TRBV28 to TRBJ2-4; 7 bases align to TRBD1. The CDR3 consists of 15 residues. Germline trimming cut 6 bases from V and 3 bases from J; bases unmatched to any gene: 8. Germline CDR1 MDHEN, CDR2 SYDVKM. CDR3 region: CASRSTGTVKNIQYF. The DNA for the CDR3 is TGTGCCAGCAGGTCAACCGGGACAGTCAAAAACATTCAGTACTTC.

The chain recombines TRBV6-2 or TRBV6-3 with TRBJ2-7, with TRBD2 identical over 9 bases. The CDR3 loop spans 15 amino acids. V lost 1 base to trimming and J lost 0 bases; unmatched junction nucleotides: 1. Germline V lookup: CDR1 MNHEY, CDR2 SVGEGT. The CDR3 sequence: CASSYFSGSSYEQYF. The CDR3, as DNA: TGTGCCAGCAGTTACTTTAGCGGGAGCTCCTACGAGCAGTACTTC.

The CDR3 loop is CASSSRDKNTEAFF. CDR3 coding DNA: TGTGCCAGCAGCAGCCGGGACAAAAACACTGAAGCTTTCTTT. The J gene is TRBJ1-1, the V gene TRBV6-4; the D gene is possibly TRBD1 (6 bases). This CDR3 spans 14 amino acids. The V gene's germline CDR1 is MRHNA and CDR2 SNTAGT. V lost 6 bases to trimming and J lost 2 bases, with 13 bases between them.

The J gene is TRBJ2-3, the V gene TRBV10-3, with a weak D call TRBD1 (7 bases). Germline values: CDR1 ENHRY, CDR2 SYGVKD. V lost 3 bases to trimming and J lost 3 bases, with 19 bases between them. The CDR3 sequence is 17 residues long. The CDR3 loop reads CAISERRREQGTDTQYF. Written as DNA, the CDR3 is TGTGCCATCAGTGAAAGGAGGCGGGAACAGGGGACAGATACGCAGTATTTT.

J is TRBJ2-7 and V is TRBV27; D gene unclear. Germline CDR1 reads MNHEY; CDR2 reads SMNVEV (reference sequence). V lost 0 bases to trimming and J lost 2 bases, with 11 bases between them. The CDR3 is 15 amino acids. For the CDR3, the DNA is TGTGCCAGCAGTTTATCGGCTCCGCCAACCTACGAGCAGTACTTC. Translation gives CASSLSAPPTYEQYF.

The rearrangement joins TRBV27 to TRBJ1-6; tentatively, D is TRBD1 (5 bases). CDR3 size: 14 residues. Germline CDR1 reads MNHEY; CDR2 reads SMNVEV (reference sequence). V lost 2 bases to trimming and J lost 5 bases, with 7 bases between them. For the CDR3, the DNA is TGTGCCAGCAGTTTAAGCAGGGATAATTCACCCCTCCACTTT. Translated: CASSLSRDNSPLHF.

The table lists this clone with a count of one. The J gene is TRBJ1-1, the V gene TRBV11-2; D is unresolved. This CDR3 contains 16 residues. Trimming took off 0 bases at V and 4 bases at J, with 15 bases between the two ends. The germline gives CDR1 SGHAT, CDR2 FQNNGV. CDR3 sequence (DNA): TGTGCCAGCAGCTTAGATAGAGCCTCCCGAGGCACTGAAGCTTTCTTT. Protein product: CASSLDRASRGTEAFF. The entire variable domain, with the rest obtained from reference TRBV11-2 and TRBJ1-1, is as follows: EAGVAQSPRYKIIEKRQSVAFWCNPISGHATLYWYQQILGQGPKLLIQFQNNGVVDDSQLPKDRFSAERLKGVDSTLKIQPAKLEDSAVYLCASSLDRASRGTEAFFGQGTRLTVV.

CDR3 sequence: CASRGELAGSETQYF. As DNA, the CDR3 is TGTGCCAGCAGAGGCGAACTAGCGGGATCAGAGACCCAGTACTTC. The chain recombines TRBV2 with TRBJ2-5; 10 bases are a match to TRBD2. V shed 6 bases and J 4 bases; nucleotides not matched to a gene: 8. This CDR3 spans 15 amino acids. Germline V lookup: CDR1 SNHLY, CDR2 FYNNEI.

There are a few counts of this clone. V gene TRBV11-2 combines with J gene TRBJ2-7; 10 positions agree with TRBD2. In germline, CDR1 is SGHAT, CDR2 FQNNGV. CDR3 length equals 17 residues. V lost 0 bases to trimming and J lost 6 bases; unmatched junction nucleotides: 11. CDR3 amino acids: CASSLDQASGSIGEQYF. The CDR3 DNA is TGTGCCAGCAGCTTAGATCAGGCTAGCGGGAGTATAGGCGAGCAGTACTTC.

This clone is large (0.1 to 1%) within its sample. The rearrangement joins TRBV7-2 to TRBJ2-7; a weak D match, TRBD2 (5 bases). The CDR3 extends over 14 amino acids. Germline lookup yields CDR1 SGHTA and CDR2 FQGNSA. Trimming took 5 bases from V and 2 from J, leaving 13 bases between them. CDR3 sequence (DNA): TGTGCCAGCAGCCAGATACCGGGAACCTACGAGCAGTACTTC. It codes for CASSQIPGTYEQYF.

The V call is TRBV6-5, the J call TRBJ1-2; perhaps TRBD1 as D (6 bases). Germline V gene sequence: CDR1 MNHEY, CDR2 SVGAGI. Trimming shortened V by 7 bases and J by 5 bases, and 20 bases separated the two germline ends. This CDR3 region has 15 residues. In DNA form, the CDR3 reads TGTGCCAGCAACCGAAGGCAGGGGCCCCTTTATGGCTACACCTTC. This sequence encodes CASNRRQGPLYGYTF.

The chain combines TRBV1 with TRBJ2-1; TRBD2, the D gene given by the table, was not confirmed from the DNA. TRBV1 is a documented pseudogene. This CDR3 spans 14 amino acids. Here the CDR3 DNA reads TGCACCAGCCTAGCGGGGGCAGGGGACAATGAGCAGTTCTTC. Its translation is CTSLAGAGDNEQFF.

The CDR3 is CASSEIRVNTGELFF. The CDR3 DNA sequence: TGTGCCAGCAGCGAGATCCGGGTTAACACCGGGGAGCTGTTTTTT. The rearrangement joins TRBV5-5 to TRBJ2-2; D not certain. Germline-derived CDR1 and CDR2 are SGHKS and YYEKEE (reference sequence). The CDR3 is made up of 15 amino acids. V was pared by 4 bases and J by 2 bases, with 12 bases between.

The rearrangement joins TRBV5-4 to TRBJ2-2; TRBD2 matches at 10 bases. The V and J ends lost 2 bases and 6 bases, in that order; junction bases with no gene match: 16. This CDR3 comprises 19 residues. Germline CDR1 is SGHNT and CDR2 is YYREEE (reference sequence). In DNA form, the CDR3 reads TGTGCCAGCAGCTTTTATTTCGGAGCGGGAGGGCCAGGGTCCGGGGAGCTGTTTTTT. Protein product: CASSFYFGAGGPGSGELFF.

V gene TRBV11-2 combines with J gene TRBJ1-1; 9 nucleotides line up with TRBD1. CDR3 length: 15 amino acids. CDR1 and CDR2 from the germline V gene are SGHAT and FQNNGV. The J segment lost 4 bases and the V segment lost 4 bases, leaving 7 bases of the junction unmatched. The CDR3 DNA is TGTGCCAGCAGCTCTTCGACAGGGGGGCTCACTGAAGCTTTCTTT. It yields the protein CASSSSTGGLTEAFF.

This clone was recorded only once. The chain couples TRBV19 to TRBJ2-4; 11 nucleotides align to TRBD2. The V segment lost 6 bases and the J segment 11 bases; nucleotides outside the gene matches: 21. Germline CDR1 is LNHDA and CDR2 is SQIVND (reference sequence). This CDR3 region has 18 residues. The CDR3 nucleotides read TGTGCCAGTAGGTCGGGGTTACTAGCGGGGGACTCCATAAGTTTTCAGTACTTC. This translates into CASRSGLLAGDSISFQYF.

The chain combines TRBV28 with TRBJ2-7; tentatively, D is TRBD2 (5 bases). V lost 3 bases and J 6 bases, leaving 9 bases between the germline ends. The CDR3 is made up of 12 amino acids. Germline values: CDR1 MDHEN, CDR2 SYDVKM. The CDR3 loop reads CASSLRAVEQYF. The DNA for the CDR3 is TGTGCCAGCAGTTTGAGGGCGGTCGAGCAGTACTTC.

The chain joins TRBV30 to TRBJ1-1; TRBD1 is a possible D gene (5 bases). The CDR3 extends over 13 amino acids. Trimming removed 4 bases at V and 4 bases at J, with 13 bases between. Germline CDR1 is GTSNPN and CDR2 is SVGIG (reference sequence). The CDR3 bases are TGTGCCTGGATCTGGGGGGTGGGCACTGAAGCTTTCTTT. This encodes CAWIWGVGTEAFF.

J is TRBJ2-5 and V is TRBV6-5; no firm D call. With 4 bases removed from V and 5 bases from J, the gap between germline ends came to 11 bases. CDR3 size: 13 residues. Germline-derived CDR1 and CDR2 are MNHEY and SVGAGI. CDR3 residues: CASSSEFLETQYF. The DNA for the CDR3 is TGTGCCAGCAGTTCGGAGTTCCTGGAGACCCAGTACTTC.

This clone came up once. V usage is TRBV21-1 and J usage is TRBJ2-7; the table's D call, TRBD2, has no DNA check behind it. TRBV21-1 is a pseudogene segment. CDR3 size: 15 residues. The CDR3 protein is CASSKVAAGGPEQYF. The DNA for the CDR3 is TGTGCCAGCAGCAAAGTCGCGGCGGGAGGTCCCGAGCAGTACTTC.

The V gene is TRBV5-1, the J gene TRBJ1-5; 8 bases agree with TRBD1. V was pared by 0 bases and J by 7 bases, with 3 bases of the junction left unmatched. Germline V gene lookup returns CDR1 SGHRS and CDR2 YFSETQ. The CDR3 is 14 residues long. The CDR3 region is CASSLEQGDQPQHF. The DNA for the CDR3 is TGCGCCAGCAGCTTGGAACAGGGGGACCAGCCCCAGCATTTT.

The CDR3 DNA sequence: TGTGCCAGCAGCCAAGATCACGGTCTTGTCGAGCAGTACTTC. Translating it yields CASSQDHGLVEQYF. This chain links TRBV4-2 with TRBJ2-7; no reliable D call. Per the germline V gene, CDR1 is LGHNA and CDR2 is YNFKEQ. This CDR3 has 14 amino acids. The ends were cut back, 0 bases at V and 6 bases at J, with 12 bases in the middle.

The chain combines TRBV29-1 with TRBJ1-5; TRBD1 might be the D (5 bases). Germline V gene data show CDR1 as SQVTM and CDR2 as ANQGSEA. Trimming stripped 7 bases from V and 5 bases from J, with 12 bases between. This CDR3 region has 12 residues. CDR3 bases: TGCAGCGCCGGGGGGAGGGATCAGCCCCAGCATTTT. Its protein product is CSAGGRDQPQHF.